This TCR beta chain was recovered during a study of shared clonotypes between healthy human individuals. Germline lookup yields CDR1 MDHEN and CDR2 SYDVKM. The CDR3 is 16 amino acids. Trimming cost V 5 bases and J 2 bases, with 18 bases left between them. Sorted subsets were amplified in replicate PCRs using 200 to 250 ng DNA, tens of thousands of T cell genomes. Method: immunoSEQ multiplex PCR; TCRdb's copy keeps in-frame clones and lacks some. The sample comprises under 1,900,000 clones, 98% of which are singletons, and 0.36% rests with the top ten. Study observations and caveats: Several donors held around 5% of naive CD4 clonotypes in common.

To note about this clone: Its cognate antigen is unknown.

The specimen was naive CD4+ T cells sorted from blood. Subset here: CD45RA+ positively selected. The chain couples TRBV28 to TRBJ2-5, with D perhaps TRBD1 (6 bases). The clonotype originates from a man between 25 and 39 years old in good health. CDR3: CASSKGQVLEQETQYF. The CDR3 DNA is TGTGCCAGCAGTAAGGGACAAGTCCTAGAACAAGAGACCCAGTACTTC.